The present T cell receptor beta chain was sequenced within a study of cytomegalovirus exposure and HLA in healthy donors. Study-level results: TCR beta chains numbering approximately 150 were designated cytomegalovirus-associated.

V lost 3 bases and J 0 bases, leaving 19 bases between the germline ends. The CDR3 spans 18 residues. Germline V CDR1 and CDR2: SGHTA, FQGTGA. On this clone itself: The antigen remains unidentified.

PCR was performed using 60 Vbeta and 13 Jbeta primers. Assay: immunoSEQ multiplex PCR; the TCRdb copy retains only in-frame clones and omits some. The table has roughly 290,000 clones, about 90% seen once. This TCR came from a woman under 30 in good health and CMV-seronegative. The genes are TRBV7-3 and TRBJ2-3, with no clear D. Sequencing was performed on PBMCs. This chain's CDR3 is CASSFLGERKTSTDTQYF. CDR3 DNA sequence: TGTGCCAGCAGCTTTCTCGGTGAAAGAAAGACTAGCACAGATACGCAGTATTTT.